The present TCR beta chain was sequenced within a study of spatial heterogeneity in lung cancer. The wider study: Researchers sequenced follow-up PBMC samples if they had them, and these came a median of around two years after resection. The library had UMIs, and each TCR and UMI pair averaged more than ten raw reads.

This clonotype was counted between two and nine times. Time point specified: blood at routine non-recurrence follow-up after resection. Each CDR3 protein gets one entry after TCRdb re-called the 5' RACE reads with MiXCR. The sample consists of 40,000 to 50,000 distinct CDR3 sequences, roughly a tenth of them appearing once. The germline CDR1 and CDR2 sequences are SGHTA and FQGNSA. Trimming took 4 bases from V and 7 from J; bases not matched to a gene: 7. The CDR3 is 14 amino acids. The input for sequencing was PBMCs, taken at follow-up. The sequence came from a female donor with early-stage non-small cell lung cancer. The chain is built from TRBV7-2 and TRBJ1-5; 7 bases are a match to TRBD1. The CDR3: CASSSGQVGQPQHF. CDR3 coding DNA: TGTGCCAGCAGCTCAGGACAGGTCGGACAGCCCCAGCATTTT.